This T cell receptor beta chain was identified during a study of blood T cell repertoires in COVID-19. About the study: The cDNA or gDNA used as material had been derived from T cells, B-cell-depleted T cells, or PBMCs.

Germline V gene sequence: CDR1 MNHEY, CDR2 SVGAGI. The CDR3 is made up of 13 amino acids. The germline V and J ends were trimmed by 3 bases and 12 bases, with 15 bases remaining between them. Authors' processing steps: Scientists estimated how many nucleated cells there were by amplifying reference gene primers. Data came from immunoSEQ multiplex PCR; TCRdb stores just in-frame clones and leaves some out. The V and J calls and clone size were taken over from that table, and D and trimming were inferred from the DNA. The table records 57,000 or so clones, approximately 84% of them present only once. The sequenced sample consisted of peripheral blood. The chain recombines TRBV6-5 with TRBJ2-1; D remains ambiguous. The clonotype comes from a human donor in a cohort sampled during active COVID-19. CDR3 protein: CASSYGQSIRQFF. The DNA of the CDR3 is TGTGCCAGCAGTTATGGTCAGTCAATACGGCAGTTCTTC.